In this sample, the clone carrying this T cell receptor (beta chain) turned up a few times. Its antigen is unknown. This entry belongs to a study of human T cells and chemical hapten exposure. Study-wide background: Sensitization involved placing 2% DPC onto a 2 cm by 2 cm region of upper inner arm skin.

Authors' processing steps: Samples ranged from roughly 23,224 to 690,600 TCRs, with a median of around 100,000. In TCRdb, the RACE reads were re-called with MiXCR into one record per CDR3 protein. For this entry, the V and J calls and clone size follow TCRdb and not the study's own pipeline. The sample consists of 210,000 or so distinct CDR3 sequences, about 22% of them appearing once. General study results and limits: Patch test score rose with PT1 expanded TCRs, significant at 8, 16, 32, not 4.

Regarding time point: patch test 3, about 24 weeks after DPC sensitization. The treatment was: therapeutic diphenylcyclopropenone sensitization with weekly scalp DPC. The V and J ends lost 4 bases and 4 bases respectively, with 6 bases between them. The germline gives CDR1 MNHEY, CDR2 SVGAGI. The CDR3 has 12 amino acids. This clonotype was sampled from a middle-aged woman with alopecia areata. Some clones in this sample may be carry-over from other donors' samples. The V and J genes are TRBV6-5 and TRBJ2-3; D uncertain. Sequencing was performed on whole blood, taken in connection with sensitization to the hapten diphenylcyclopropenone (DPC). DNA for the CDR3: TGTGCCAGCAGTTCCACCGCAGATACGCAGTATTTT. Protein product: CASSSTADTQYF.